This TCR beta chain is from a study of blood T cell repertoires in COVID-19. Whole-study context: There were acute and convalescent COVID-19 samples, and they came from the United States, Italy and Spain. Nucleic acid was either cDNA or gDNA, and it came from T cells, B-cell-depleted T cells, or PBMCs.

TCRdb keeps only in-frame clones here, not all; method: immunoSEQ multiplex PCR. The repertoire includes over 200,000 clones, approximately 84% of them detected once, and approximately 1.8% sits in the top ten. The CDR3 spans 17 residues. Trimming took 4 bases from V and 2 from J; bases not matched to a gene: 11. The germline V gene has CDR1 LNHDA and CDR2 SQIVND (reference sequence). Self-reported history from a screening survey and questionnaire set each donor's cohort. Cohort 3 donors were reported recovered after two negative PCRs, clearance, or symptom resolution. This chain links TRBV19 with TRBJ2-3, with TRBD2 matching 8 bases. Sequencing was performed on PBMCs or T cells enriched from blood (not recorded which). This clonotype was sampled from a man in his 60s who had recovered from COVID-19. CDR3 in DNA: TGTGCCAGTAGTACCGGGGGGGCAGGGGTTATCACAGATACGCAGTATTTT. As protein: CASSTGGAGVITDTQYF. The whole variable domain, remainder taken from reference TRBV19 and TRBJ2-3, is DGGITQSPKYLFRKEGQNVTLSCEQNLNHDAMYWYRQDPGQGLRLIYYSQIVNDFQKGDIAEGYSVSREKKESFPLTVTSAQKNPTAFYLCASSTGGAGVITDTQYFGPGTRLTVL.